This TCR beta chain was identified in a study of blood T cell repertoires in COVID-19. Turning to the study itself: COVID-19 samples, acute and convalescent, were from the United States, Italy and Spain. PBMCs, B-cell-depleted T cells, or T cells provided the cDNA or gDNA that made up the material.

Assay used: immunoSEQ multiplex PCR; TCRdb lists only in-frame clones, some missing. The profile shows 130,000 to 150,000 clones, approximately 90% of them singletons. V dropped 0 bases and J dropped 7; count of bases not matched to a gene: 22. The CDR3 consists of 21 residues. Looked up from germline, CDR1 is LGHNA and CDR2 is YNFKEQ. The J gene is TRBJ2-1, the V gene TRBV4-2; the match to TRBD2 covers 9 bases. The sequence was collected from a woman in her 50s with active or convalescent COVID-19. What was sequenced was peripheral blood. CDR3 in amino acids: CASSQDAPLGSGRGWPNEQFF. CDR3 nucleotide sequence: TGTGCCAGCAGCCAAGACGCCCCTTTGGGTAGCGGGAGAGGTTGGCCTAATGAGCAGTTCTTC.